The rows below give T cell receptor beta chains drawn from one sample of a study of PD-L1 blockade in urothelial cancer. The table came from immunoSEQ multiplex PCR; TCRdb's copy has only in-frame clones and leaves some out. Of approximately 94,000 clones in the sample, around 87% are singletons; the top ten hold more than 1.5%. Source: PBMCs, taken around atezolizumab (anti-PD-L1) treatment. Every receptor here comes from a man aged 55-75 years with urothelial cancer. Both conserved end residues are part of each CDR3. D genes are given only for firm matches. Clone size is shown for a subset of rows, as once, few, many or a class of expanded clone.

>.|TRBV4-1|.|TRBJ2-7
CASSQDPLGDEQYF
TGCGCCAGCAGCCAAGATCCCCTCGGGGACGAGCAGTACTTC
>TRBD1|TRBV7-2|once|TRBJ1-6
CASSLRDSSYNSPLHF
TGTGCCAGCAGCCTCCGGGACAGCTCCTATAATTCACCCCTCCACTTT
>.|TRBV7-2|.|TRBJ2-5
CASSLGAGEETQYF
TGTGCCAGCAGCTTAGGGGCAGGGGAAGAGACCCAGTACTTC
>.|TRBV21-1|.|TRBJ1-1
CASSKEDCGWRLEAFF
TGTGCCAGCAGCAAAGAGGACTGCGGATGGCGTCTTGAAGCTTTCTTT
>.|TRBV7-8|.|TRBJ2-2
CASSFHRVTGELFF
TGTGCCAGCAGCTTCCACAGGGTTACCGGGGAGCTGTTTTTT
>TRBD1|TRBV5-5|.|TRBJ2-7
CASRMTGVNEQYF
TGTGCCAGCAGAATGACAGGGGTCAACGAGCAGTACTTC
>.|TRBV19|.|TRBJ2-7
CASSTAWGPSYEQYF
TGTGCCAGTAGTACAGCATGGGGGCCGTCCTACGAGCAGTACTTC
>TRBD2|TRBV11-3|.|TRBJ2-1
CASSLLAGVGEQFF
TGTGCCAGCAGCTTACTAGCGGGGGTCGGTGAGCAGTTCTTC
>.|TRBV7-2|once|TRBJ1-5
CASSLQGQPQHF
TGTGCCAGCAGCTTGCAGGGGCAGCCCCAGCATTTT
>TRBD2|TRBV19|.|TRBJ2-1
CASSILAGVVDEQFF
TGTGCCAGTAGTATTCTAGCGGGAGTAGTCGATGAGCAGTTCTTC
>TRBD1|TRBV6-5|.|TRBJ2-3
CASSIGQGAADTQYF
TGTGCCAGCAGTATAGGACAGGGGGCAGCAGATACGCAGTATTTT
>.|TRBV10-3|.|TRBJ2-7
CAISHATVGEQYF
TGTGCCATCAGTCACGCCACGGTCGGCGAGCAGTACTTC
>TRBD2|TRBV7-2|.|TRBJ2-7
CASSLAAGGLAYEQYF
TGTGCCAGCAGCCTAGCGGCGGGGGGGCTCGCCTACGAGCAGTACTTC
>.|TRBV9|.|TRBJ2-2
CASSVGRQAGELFF
TGTGCCAGCAGCGTAGGTAGACAGGCCGGGGAGCTGTTTTTT